The 3 T cell receptor beta chains given below trace back to one sample, sequenced in a study of vaccination and CD4 T cells after COVID-19. Oncomine TCR Beta short-read sequencing was applied to DNA from cultured CD4+ T cells. Using its own MiXCR run on the PCR reads, TCRdb lists one record per CDR3 protein. This table holds over 10,000 distinct CDR3 sequences, less than 45% found once. No antigen has been assigned to these receptors. As to treatment: roughly 10-day PBMC culture with coronavirus spike peptide pools or control peptides (ViraFEST assay). Sequenced input: CD4+ T cells from blood, cultured in vitro. The receptors come from a human donor who had recovered from COVID-19.

Details on this clonotype: Germline and junction disagree at one end, which may indicate a read error. In DNA form, the CDR3 reads TGCAGTGCTGGAGACGACGGGCCAATGTCTACTAATGAAAAACTGTTTTTT. Its protein is CSAGDDGPMSTNEKLFF. V and J are TRBV20-1 and TRBJ1-4, with unresolved D. Germline-derived CDR1 and CDR2 are DFQATT and SNEGSKA (reference sequence). This CDR3 spans 17 amino acids.

This chain uses TRBV28 with TRBJ2-3, with 13 positions matching TRBD2. The V gene's germline CDR1 is MDHEN and CDR2 SYDVKM. This CDR3 region has 18 residues. Trimming took 5 bases from V and 3 from J; bases not matched to a gene: 11. CDR3 loop: CASSRFPTSGGSTDTQYF. The DNA for the CDR3 is TGTGCCAGCAGTCGCTTCCCGACTAGCGGGGGGTCGACAGATACGCAGTATTTT.

The chain recombines TRBV28 with TRBJ2-6; the D gene is possibly TRBD1 (5 bases). The germline V gene encodes CDR1 MDHEN and CDR2 SYDVKM. The V and J ends lost 4 bases and 0 bases respectively, with 10 bases between them. This CDR3 comprises 16 residues. The CDR3 loop reads CASSSRGNSGANVLTF. The CDR3 nucleotides are TGTGCCAGCAGTTCTAGGGGTAACTCTGGGGCCAACGTCCTGACTTTC.